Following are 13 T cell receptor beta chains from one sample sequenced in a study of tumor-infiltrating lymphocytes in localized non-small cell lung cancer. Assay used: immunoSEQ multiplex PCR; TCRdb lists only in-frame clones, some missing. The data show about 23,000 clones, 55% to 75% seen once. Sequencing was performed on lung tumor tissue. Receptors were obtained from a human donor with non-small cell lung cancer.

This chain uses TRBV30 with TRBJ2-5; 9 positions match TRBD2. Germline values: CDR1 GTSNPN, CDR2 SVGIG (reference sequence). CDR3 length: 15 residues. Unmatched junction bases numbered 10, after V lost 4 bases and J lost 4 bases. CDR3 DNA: TGTGCCTGGACCTCCGGGACTAGCTTGGGAGAGACCCAGTACTTC. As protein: CAWTSGTSLGETQYF.

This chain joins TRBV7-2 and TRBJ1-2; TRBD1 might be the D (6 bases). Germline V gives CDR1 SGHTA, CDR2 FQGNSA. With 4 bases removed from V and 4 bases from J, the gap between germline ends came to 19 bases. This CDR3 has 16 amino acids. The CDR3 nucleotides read TGTGCCAGCAGCTCCCGGGCGGGAGGGGGGGTCTATGGCTACACCTTC. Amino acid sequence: CASSSRAGGGVYGYTF.

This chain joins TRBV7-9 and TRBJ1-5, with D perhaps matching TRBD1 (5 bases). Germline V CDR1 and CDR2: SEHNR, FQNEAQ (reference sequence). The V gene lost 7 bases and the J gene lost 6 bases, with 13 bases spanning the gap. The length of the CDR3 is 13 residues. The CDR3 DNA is TGTGCCAGCACCACGAGAAGGGGTCAGCCCCAGCATTTT. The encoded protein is CASTTRRGQPQHF.

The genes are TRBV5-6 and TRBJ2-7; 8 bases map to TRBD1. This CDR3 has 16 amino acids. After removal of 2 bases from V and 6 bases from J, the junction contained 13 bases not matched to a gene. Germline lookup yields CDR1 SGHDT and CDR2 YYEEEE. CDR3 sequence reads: CASSLRTGTSIGEQYF. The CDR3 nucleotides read TGTGCCAGCAGCTTACGGACAGGGACGTCCATCGGCGAGCAGTACTTC.

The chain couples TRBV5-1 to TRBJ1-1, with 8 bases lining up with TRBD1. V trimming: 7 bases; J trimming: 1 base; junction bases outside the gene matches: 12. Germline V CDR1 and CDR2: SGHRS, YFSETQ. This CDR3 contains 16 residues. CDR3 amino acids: CASGSGQGAGNTEAFF. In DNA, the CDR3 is TGCGCCAGCGGATCAGGGCAGGGGGCTGGGAACACTGAAGCTTTCTTT.

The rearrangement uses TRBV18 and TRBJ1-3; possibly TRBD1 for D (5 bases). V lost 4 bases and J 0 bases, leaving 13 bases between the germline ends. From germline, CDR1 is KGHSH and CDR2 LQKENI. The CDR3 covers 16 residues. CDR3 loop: CASSLRARDSGNTIYF. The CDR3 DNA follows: TGTGCCAGCTCACTCCGTGCCAGGGACTCTGGAAACACCATATATTTT.

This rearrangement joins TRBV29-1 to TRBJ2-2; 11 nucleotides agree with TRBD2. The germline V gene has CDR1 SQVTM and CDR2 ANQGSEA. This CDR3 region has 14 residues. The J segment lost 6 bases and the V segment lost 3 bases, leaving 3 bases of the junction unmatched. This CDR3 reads CSVDKTSGAGELFF. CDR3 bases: TGCAGCGTTGATAAGACTAGCGGGGCCGGGGAGCTGTTTTTT.

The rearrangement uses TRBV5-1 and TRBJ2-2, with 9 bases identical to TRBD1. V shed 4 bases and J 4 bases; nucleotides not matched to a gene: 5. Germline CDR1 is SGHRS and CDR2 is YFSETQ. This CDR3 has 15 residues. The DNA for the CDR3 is TGCGCCAGCAGCCCGGGACAGGGTGGCACCGGGGAGCTGTTTTTT. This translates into CASSPGQGGTGELFF.

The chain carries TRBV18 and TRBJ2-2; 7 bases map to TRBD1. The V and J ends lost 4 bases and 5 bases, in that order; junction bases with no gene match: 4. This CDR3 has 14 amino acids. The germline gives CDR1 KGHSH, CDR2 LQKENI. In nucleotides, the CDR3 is TGTGCCAGCTCACGAACAGGGGTAACCGGGGAGCTGTTTTTT. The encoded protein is CASSRTGVTGELFF.

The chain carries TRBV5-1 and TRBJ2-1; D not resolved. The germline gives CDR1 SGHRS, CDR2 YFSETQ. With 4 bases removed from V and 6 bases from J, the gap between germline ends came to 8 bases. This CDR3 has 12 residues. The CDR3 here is CASSSASNEQFF. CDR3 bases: TGCGCCAGCAGCAGCGCGAGCAATGAGCAGTTCTTC.

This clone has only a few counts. CDR3 loop: CASSLTAGGSSVNTQYF. The CDR3 DNA sequence: TGTGCCAGCAGCTTAACGGCGGGAGGGTCCTCCGTAAATACGCAGTATTTT. The chain has TRBV7-3 and TRBJ2-3, with 9 bases fitting TRBD2. The CDR3 sequence is 17 residues long. J gave up 7 bases and V 0 bases, and 11 bases lay outside the gene matches. CDR1 is SGHTA and CDR2 is FQGTGA in the germline V gene.

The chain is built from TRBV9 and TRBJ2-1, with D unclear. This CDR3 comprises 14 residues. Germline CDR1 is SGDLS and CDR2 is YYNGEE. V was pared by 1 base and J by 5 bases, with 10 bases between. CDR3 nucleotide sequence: TGTGCCAGCAGCGTAAGTTCGTCAGACAATGAGCAGTTCTTC. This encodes CASSVSSSDNEQFF.

The CDR3 spells CASSPHQGSYNEQFF. CDR3 nucleotides: TGTGCCAGCAGCCCACACCAGGGGTCCTACAATGAGCAGTTCTTC. The rearrangement uses TRBV11-2 and TRBJ2-1, with D perhaps matching TRBD1 (6 bases). The CDR3 loop spans 15 amino acids. Looked up from germline, CDR1 is SGHAT and CDR2 is FQNNGV. V was pared by 5 bases and J by 1 base, with 12 bases between. Variable domain in full (rest from reference TRBV11-2 and TRBJ2-1): EAGVAQSPRYKIIEKRQSVAFWCNPISGHATLYWYQQILGQGPKLLIQFQNNGVVDDSQLPKDRFSAERLKGVDSTLKIQPAKLEDSAVYLCASSPHQGSYNEQFFGPGTRLTVL.